Described below is a single T cell receptor (beta chain) sequence and its context. TCRdb itself ran the 5' RACE reads through MiXCR, one entry per CDR3 protein. Of tens of thousands of distinct CDR3 sequences in the sample, 14% to 15% were seen once. The sample is drawn from a study of T cells of healthy individuals. The receptor comes from a human donor in good health.

The CDR3 nucleotides are TGCGCCAGCAGCCAAGTTATGGGGCAAGGCCCCCGGGCAGATACGCAGTATTTT. Amino acid sequence: CASSQVMGQGPRADTQYF. This sequence joins TRBV4-3 and TRBJ2-3; D possibly corresponds to TRBD1 (5 bases). Trimming stripped 1 base from V and 4 bases from J, with 21 bases between. This CDR3 is 18 amino acids long. Germline V gene lookup returns CDR1 LGHNA and CDR2 YSLEER.